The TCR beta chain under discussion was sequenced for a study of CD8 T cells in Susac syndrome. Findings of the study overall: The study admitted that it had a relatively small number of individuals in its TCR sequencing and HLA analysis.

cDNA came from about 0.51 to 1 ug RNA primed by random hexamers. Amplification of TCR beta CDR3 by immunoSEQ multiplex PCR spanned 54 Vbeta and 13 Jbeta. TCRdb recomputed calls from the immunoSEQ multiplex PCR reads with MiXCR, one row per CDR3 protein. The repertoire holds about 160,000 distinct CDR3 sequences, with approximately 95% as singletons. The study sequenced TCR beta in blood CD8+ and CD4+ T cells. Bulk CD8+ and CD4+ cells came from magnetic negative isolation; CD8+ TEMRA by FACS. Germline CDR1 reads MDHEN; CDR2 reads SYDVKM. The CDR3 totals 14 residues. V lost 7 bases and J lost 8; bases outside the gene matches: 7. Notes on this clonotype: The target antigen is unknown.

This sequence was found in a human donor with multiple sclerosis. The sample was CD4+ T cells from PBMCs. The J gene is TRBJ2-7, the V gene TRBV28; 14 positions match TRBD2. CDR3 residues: CASNPTSGRVKQYF. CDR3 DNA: TGTGCCAGCAACCCGACTAGCGGGAGGGTTAAGCAGTACTTC.